These 22 T cell receptor beta chains originate from one sample sequenced in a study of CD8 T cells in Susac syndrome. After extraction with the RNeasy kit, about 0.45 to 1 ug of the RNA was reverse transcribed using random hexamers. TCRdb reprocessed the immunoSEQ multiplex PCR reads with MiXCR, giving one entry per CDR3 protein. The sample yields roughly 80,000 distinct CDR3 sequences, 94% seen once. Sequencing was carried out using CD8+ T cells from PBMCs. The source is a human donor with Susac syndrome.

The chain is built from TRBV7-9 and TRBJ1-1; a weak D match, TRBD1 (6 bases). The CDR3 loop spans 13 amino acids. Trimming cost V 6 bases and J 4 bases, with 12 bases left between them. Germline V lookup: CDR1 SEHNR, CDR2 FQNEAQ (reference sequence). As DNA, the CDR3 is TGTGCCAGCAGTCCCGGGGGCGGCACTGAAGCTTTCTTT. It codes for CASSPGGGTEAFF.

The rearrangement links TRBV9 to TRBJ2-1; possibly TRBD2 for D (6 bases). Germline assignment: CDR1 SGDLS and CDR2 YYNGEE. The CDR3 spans 14 residues. Trimming left V 5 bases short and J 0 bases short, with 9 bases between. DNA of the CDR3: TGTGCCAGCAGTGGGGGGTCCTCCTACAATGAGCAGTTCTTC. Encoded protein: CASSGGSSYNEQFF.

The J gene is TRBJ2-4, the V gene TRBV7-9; TRBD2 is a possible D gene (6 bases). Germline V gives CDR1 SEHNR, CDR2 FQNEAQ (reference sequence). This CDR3 has 16 residues. Trimming stripped 1 base from V and 0 bases from J, with 10 bases between. CDR3 nucleotides: TGTGCCAGCAGCTTAGTAGGCGGGGTAGCCAAAAACATTCAGTACTTC. It encodes CASSLVGGVAKNIQYF.

The V call is TRBV3-1, the J call TRBJ2-2, with TRBD1 as a possible D gene (6 bases). This CDR3 has 16 amino acids. Germline V gene data show CDR1 as LGHDT and CDR2 as YNNKEL (reference sequence). The germline V and J ends were trimmed by 2 bases and 4 bases, with 14 bases remaining between them. CDR3 coding DNA: TGTGCCAGCAGCCAACCGGGACACTTGGTCACCGGGGAGCTGTTTTTT. It translates to CASSQPGHLVTGELFF.

The chain is built from TRBV24-1 and TRBJ2-7; TRBD1 matches 9 bases. This CDR3 region has 16 residues. J lost 4 bases, V lost 1 base, and 7 bases had no gene match. Germline V gives CDR1 KGHDR, CDR2 SFDVKD. CDR3 DNA: TGTGCCACCAGTGATTTAAGTGGGACAGGGCGGTACGAGCAGTACTTC. As protein: CATSDLSGTGRYEQYF.

V gene TRBV30 combines with J gene TRBJ2-7; TRBD1 matches 9 bases. Germline V gene lookup returns CDR1 GTSNPN and CDR2 SVGIG (reference sequence). CDR3 length equals 11 residues. Trimming at V came to 7 bases and at J to 6 bases, leaving 4 bases not matched to a gene. The CDR3 nucleotides read TGTGCCTTGACAGGGGGTGGCGAGCAGTACTTC. Its protein product is CALTGGGEQYF.

This clonotype is a singleton in its sample. The rearrangement links TRBV20-1 to TRBJ2-5; a possible D gene is TRBD2 (5 bases). CDR1 is DFQATT, CDR2 SNEGSKA, per germline (reference sequence). V shed 3 bases and J shed 2 bases, with 10 bases lying between them. This CDR3 spans 13 amino acids. The DNA for the CDR3 is TGCAGTGCTAGGGGAGCAGAGCAAGAGACCCAGTACTTC. It translates to CSARGAEQETQYF.

The chain couples TRBV7-9 to TRBJ2-1; 9 bases line up with TRBD1. V gave up 1 base and J gave up 6 bases; unmatched junction bases: 4. CDR1 is SEHNR and CDR2 is FQNEAQ in the germline V gene (reference sequence). This CDR3 is 15 amino acids long. The CDR3 is CASSLGQGVVNEQFF. Written as DNA, the CDR3 is TGTGCCAGCAGCTTAGGACAGGGGGTGGTCAATGAGCAGTTCTTC.

This chain links TRBV7-9 with TRBJ1-1; TRBD1 is a possible D gene (5 bases). Looked up from germline, CDR1 is SEHNR and CDR2 is FQNEAQ (reference sequence). This CDR3 contains 13 residues. V was trimmed by 8 bases and J by 1 base, leaving 11 bases between them. This CDR3 reads CASPGDRNTEAFF. Written as DNA, the CDR3 is TGTGCCAGCCCCGGCGACAGGAACACTGAAGCTTTCTTT.

The chain uses TRBV7-9 and TRBJ2-7; 9 positions match TRBD2. The junction had 6 bases not matched to a gene; V was cut back by 0 bases and J by 6 bases. Germline CDR1 is SEHNR and CDR2 is FQNEAQ (reference sequence). The CDR3 runs to 15 residues. The CDR3 loop reads CASSLAGSGGSEQYF. For the CDR3, the DNA is TGTGCCAGCAGCTTAGCTGGTAGCGGGGGCTCCGAGCAGTACTTC.

V usage is TRBV12-3 or TRBV12-4 and J usage is TRBJ2-5; 10 bases match TRBD2. Germline trimming cut 3 bases from V and 1 base from J; bases unmatched to any gene: 2. The length of the CDR3 is 15 residues. CDR3: CASSFVAGGQETQYF. In DNA, the CDR3 is TGTGCCAGCAGTTTCGTAGCGGGGGGCCAAGAGACCCAGTACTTC.

This chain links TRBV29-1 with TRBJ1-2; 7 positions match TRBD1. After removal of 3 bases from V and 3 bases from J, the junction contained 10 bases not matched to a gene. CDR3 length equals 15 residues. Per germline, CDR1 SQVTM and CDR2 ANQGSEA. CDR3 amino acids: CSVDGTAYEDYGYTF. CDR3 nucleotides: TGCAGCGTTGATGGGACAGCTTACGAGGACTATGGCTACACCTTC.

Relative to its sample, this clonotype is medium-sized. The chain joins TRBV4-3 to TRBJ1-3; the match to TRBD1 covers 12 bases. The CDR3 extends over 17 amino acids. CDR1 LGHNA and CDR2 YSLEER come from the germline V gene. Trimming at V came to 2 bases and at J to 4 bases, leaving 6 bases not matched to a gene. The CDR3 loop reads CASSQRDRGRPGNTIYF. The CDR3 region has the DNA TGCGCCAGCAGCCAAAGGGACAGGGGGCGTCCCGGAAACACCATATATTTT.

The chain joins TRBV11-2 to TRBJ2-5, with D uncertain. The CDR3 sequence is 14 residues long. Germline V gives CDR1 SGHAT, CDR2 FQNNGV. V dropped 5 bases and J dropped 3 bases, with 13 bases sitting between them. CDR3 loop: CASSHTPEKETQYF. CDR3 nucleotide sequence: TGTGCCAGCAGCCACACCCCCGAGAAAGAGACCCAGTACTTC. The variable domain in full, with the rest retrieved from reference TRBV11-2 and TRBJ2-5, is EAGVAQSPRYKIIEKRQSVAFWCNPISGHATLYWYQQILGQGPKLLIQFQNNGVVDDSQLPKDRFSAERLKGVDSTLKIQPAKLEDSAVYLCASSHTPEKETQYFGPGTRLLVL.

V usage is TRBV20-1 and J usage is TRBJ2-7, with 9 bases lining up with TRBD1. Losses at the gene ends were 1 base for V and 6 bases for J; bases not matched to a gene: 10. Germline V gene lookup returns CDR1 DFQATT and CDR2 SNEGSKA (reference sequence). This CDR3 contains 15 residues. The CDR3 loop is CSARVWGQGFREQYF. The DNA for the CDR3 is TGCAGTGCTAGAGTTTGGGGACAGGGCTTCCGCGAGCAGTACTTC.

In its sample, this clonotype was seen once. This rearrangement joins TRBV7-9 to TRBJ2-7; 9 nucleotides align to TRBD1. Unmatched junction bases numbered 13, after V lost 7 bases and J lost 3 bases. Germline V gene data show CDR1 as SEHNR and CDR2 as FQNEAQ (reference sequence). The CDR3 covers 16 residues. Here the CDR3 DNA reads TGTGCCAGCACCGGGACAGGGATCCATCTTTACTACGAGCAGTACTTC. It translates to CASTGTGIHLYYEQYF.

This rearrangement joins TRBV24-1 to TRBJ2-3; 7 bases match TRBD1. The CDR3 totals 15 residues. Unmatched junction bases numbered 7, after V lost 4 bases and J lost 4 bases. The germline CDR1 and CDR2 sequences are KGHDR and SFDVKD. The CDR3 sequence: CATSDQQGSPDTQYF. The CDR3, as DNA: TGTGCCACCAGTGACCAACAGGGGAGCCCAGATACGCAGTATTTT.

The rearrangement joins TRBV24-1 to TRBJ2-3; a possible D gene is TRBD1 (5 bases). CDR1 and CDR2 from the germline V gene are KGHDR and SFDVKD. V lost 1 base and J lost 5, with 6 bases in between. The CDR3 extends over 13 amino acids. CDR3 in amino acids: CATSDLGVDTQYF. The CDR3 DNA reads TGTGCCACCAGTGATTTAGGGGTAGATACGCAGTATTTT.

The sample holds one count of this clonotype. The chain recombines TRBV27 with TRBJ1-1; D is uncertain. This CDR3 is 14 amino acids long. V lost 7 bases and J 4 bases, leaving 16 bases between the germline ends. Germline lookup yields CDR1 MNHEY and CDR2 SMNVEV (reference sequence). This CDR3 reads CASIGRTDGTEAFF. For the CDR3, the DNA is TGTGCCAGCATTGGACGAACAGACGGCACTGAAGCTTTCTTT.

Note on this clonotype: One junction end does not reproduce the germline sequence, and a read error may be involved. This chain uses TRBV7-7 with TRBJ2-3, with D possibly being TRBD2 (5 bases). This CDR3 is built from 13 residues. CDR1 is SSHAT and CDR2 is FNYEAQ in the germline V gene (reference sequence). Written as DNA, the CDR3 is TGTGCTAGCAGCTCTACTAGTGGAGATACGCAGTATTTT. It encodes CASSSTSGDTQYF.

The chain joins TRBV29-1 to TRBJ2-7; possibly TRBD1 for D (5 bases). The CDR3 length is 14 residues. The V end lost 0 bases, the J end lost 1 base, and 10 bases lay between the germline ends. CDR1 SQVTM and CDR2 ANQGSEA come from the germline V gene. The CDR3 DNA sequence: TGCAGCGTTGAAGACAGGGATAGGTCCTACGAGCAGTACTTC. It codes for CSVEDRDRSYEQYF.

This chain uses TRBV5-4 with TRBJ1-3, with TRBD1 matching over 10 bases. The germline V gene has CDR1 SGHNT and CDR2 YYREEE (reference sequence). V was pared by 5 bases and J by 2 bases, with 4 bases of the junction left unmatched. This CDR3 region has 15 residues. DNA for the CDR3: TGTGCCAGCAGTAGGGACAGGGGAACTGGAAACACCATATATTTT. Its protein product is CASSRDRGTGNTIYF. Complete variable domain (other parts from reference TRBV5-4 and TRBJ1-3): ETGVTQSPTHLIKTRGQQVTLRCSSQSGHNTVSWYQQALGQGPQFIFQYYREEENGRGNFPPRFSGLQFPNYSSELNVNALELDDSALYLCASSRDRGTGNTIYFGEGSWLTVV.